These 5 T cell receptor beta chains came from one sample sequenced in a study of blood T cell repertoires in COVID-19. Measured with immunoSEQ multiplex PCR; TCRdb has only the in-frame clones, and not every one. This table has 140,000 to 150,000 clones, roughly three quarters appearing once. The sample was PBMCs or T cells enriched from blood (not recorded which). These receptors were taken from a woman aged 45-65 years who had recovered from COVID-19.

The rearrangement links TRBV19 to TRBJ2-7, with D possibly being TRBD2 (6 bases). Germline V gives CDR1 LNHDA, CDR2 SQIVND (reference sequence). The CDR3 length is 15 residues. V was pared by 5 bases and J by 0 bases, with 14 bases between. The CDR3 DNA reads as TGTGCCAGTAGTGAGGAGTTAGCGGTCTCCTACGAGCAGTACTTC. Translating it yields CASSEELAVSYEQYF.

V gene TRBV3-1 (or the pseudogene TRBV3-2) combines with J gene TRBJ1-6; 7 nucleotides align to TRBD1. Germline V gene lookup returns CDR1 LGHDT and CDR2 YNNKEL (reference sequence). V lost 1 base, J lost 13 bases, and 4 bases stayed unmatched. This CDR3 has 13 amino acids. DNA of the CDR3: TGTGCCAGCAGCCAAGTAGGACAGGATCCCCTCCACTTT. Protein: CASSQVGQDPLHF.

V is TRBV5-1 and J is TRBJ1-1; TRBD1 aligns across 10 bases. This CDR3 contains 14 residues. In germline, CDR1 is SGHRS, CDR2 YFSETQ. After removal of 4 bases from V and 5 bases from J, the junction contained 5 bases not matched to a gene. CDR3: CASSGGTGETEAFF. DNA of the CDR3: TGCGCCAGCAGCGGCGGGACAGGGGAAACTGAAGCTTTCTTT.

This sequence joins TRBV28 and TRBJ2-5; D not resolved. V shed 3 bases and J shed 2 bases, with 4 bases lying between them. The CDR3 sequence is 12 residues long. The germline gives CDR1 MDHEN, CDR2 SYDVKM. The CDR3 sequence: CASSLRQETQYF. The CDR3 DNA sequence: TGTGCCAGCAGTTTGAGGCAAGAGACCCAGTACTTC.

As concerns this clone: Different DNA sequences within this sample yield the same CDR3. This chain's CDR3 is CASSLSGQETQYF. Written as DNA, the CDR3 is TGTGCCAGCAGCTTATCGGGCCAAGAGACCCAGTACTTC. This chain uses TRBV7-3 with TRBJ2-5, with D uncertain. CDR1 is SGHTA, CDR2 FQGTGA, per germline. Trimming removed 2 bases from V and 1 base from J, with 5 bases in between. The CDR3 runs 13 residues.